This paragraph reports one TCR beta chain. The antigen is undetermined. The data belong to a study of T-cell memory formation after mild COVID-19. Study results and limitations: Second-wave clones with a day 37 peak had unconfirmed SARS-CoV-2 specificity. Contracting CD4+ clones sat mainly in CM and EM; CD8+ in EMRA.

5'RACE with constant-segment primers built TCRalpha and TCRbeta cDNA libraries with UMIs. TCRdb re-called the 5' RACE reads through MiXCR, storing one row per CDR3 protein. The sample shows 470,000 or so distinct CDR3 sequences, 18% of them seen only once. Trimming shortened V by 3 bases and J by 2 bases, and 10 bases separated the two germline ends. The CDR3 length is 14 residues. Germline CDR1 and CDR2: KGHSH and LQKENI. The receptor's source is an adult woman who had mild COVID-19 (a few samples of this study predate the infection). Cell type and time point are not known. V and J are TRBV18 and TRBJ1-2, with D possibly being TRBD1 (6 bases). Sequenced input: PBMCs or a T cell subset sorted from them (not recorded which). The CDR3 reads CASSPKTGNYGYTF. The CDR3 bases are TGTGCCAGCTCACCGAAGACAGGAAACTATGGCTACACCTTC.